This T cell receptor (beta chain) was sequenced in a study of cytomegalovirus exposure and HLA in healthy donors. V trimming: 4 bases; J trimming: 8 bases; junction bases outside the gene matches: 16. Germline-derived CDR1 and CDR2 are GTSNPN and SVGIG (reference sequence). CDR3 size: 16 residues. It was with 60 Vbeta and 13 Jbeta primers that the PCR ran. TCRdb's table, derived via immunoSEQ multiplex PCR, lists solely in-frame clones and lacks some. The sample lists 150,000 or so clones; about four fifths were seen once. Specimen: PBMCs. This TCR was sampled from a woman between 18 and 29 years old in good health and CMV-seronegative. The chain is built from TRBV30 and TRBJ1-4, with 7 bases lining up with TRBD1. The chain's CDR3 is CAWTMGHRGRHEKLFF. The CDR3, as DNA: TGTGCCTGGACCATGGGTCACAGGGGACGTCACGAAAAACTGTTTTTT.